A single TCR beta chain is shown here with its context. No cognate antigen has been identified for it. At one of its ends the junction is not consistent with the germline gene, which may arise from a read error. The library was generated by 5' RACE. A second roughly 6 to 12 cycle PCR used a sample-barcoded 5' primer and a J-beta primer mix. Each TCR beta cDNA molecule received a unique molecular identifier from a template-switch 5' adaptor carrying 12 random nucleotides. Each sample yielded at least 2.5 million CDR3-containing paired-end reads. The Mint cDNA synthesis kit, primed by a TRBC-specific oligonucleotide, was used to synthesize first-strand cDNA from all RNA. All cDNA was treated with uracil-DNA glycosylase and then went through a first 18-cycle PCR with the universal primers M1SS and BC2_uni_R. In the authors' own workflow: For normalization, 1 million high-quality reads, each with a distinct molecular identifier, were randomly selected from each sample. Reads with shared molecular identifiers were discarded instead of being binned into consensus sequences. CDR3 identification, clonotype clustering and error correction used MiTCR with a Q25 quality threshold and the strictest error-elimination algorithm. Lower-bound total TCR beta diversity was estimated with a nonparametric unseen species model using Euler transformation. TCRdb reanalyzed the raw reads on its own, using fastp at Q25 for trimming and MiXCR for clone calling, and kept in-frame beta chains. CDR3 protein duplicates are merged, each entry listing the most common genes and DNA. TCRdb's processing, not the authors', yielded these V and J calls. The sample data list 1.5 million to 2 million distinct CDR3 sequences, and roughly two fifths of these were observed just once. The ten largest account for under 30% of the sample.

The approximately 40 donors, aged about 6 to 95 years, were systemically healthy Caucasian individuals from Russia. Around 10 milliliters of peripheral blood were collected from each donor into EDTA-treated Vacutainer tubes. Ficoll-Paque density-gradient centrifugation was used to isolate PBMCs, with at least 6.5 million obtained per sample. Total RNA, at least 6 micrograms per sample, was extracted from PBMCs with Trizol reagent. The percentages of naive CD45RAhigh/CD27high T cells were determined by flow cytometry on a PBMC aliquot from every donor. This sample was included in a study of blood T cells in healthy people across ages (dated by TCRdb to between 2014 and 2017). Concerning the study at large: Template switching captured roughly one uniquely barcoded TCR beta cDNA molecule per two T cells in model experiments. The study analyzed two additional independent replicas of 1 million unique cDNA reads from the same blood draw for two donors, one aged 18 to 29 and one aged 80 or older. Donors were grouped into four age groups: young (average 16 years), middle-aged (around 39), aged (around 62) and long-lived (over 80). Donors of different ages were randomly distributed across sequencing lanes to avoid experimental bias. To track age-related changes in TCR beta repertoire diversity, the study relied on deep sequencing normalized with unique cDNA molecular identifiers.

The CDR3 covers 15 residues, taking in both the cysteine and the phenylalanine. Left in the record is the CDR3 DNA by itself, 45 bases read in frame from the first base. For CDR1 and CDR2, the germline V gene lists SGHRS and YFSETQ. Findings and caveats that apply to the study as a whole: A strong correlation was found between observed TCR beta diversity and the percentage of naive T cells measured by flow cytometry. Estimates of total diversity from one million sequenced T cells were regarded as lower bounds and underestimates. Because donor CMV infection status was unknown, age-related changes in expanded clonotypes were potentially confounded. Compared with the aged group, more naive CD4+ T cells, fewer expanded clones and increased TCR diversity were shown by the long-lived group, suggesting age selection. As age increased, observed TCR beta diversity per million T cells dropped in a roughly linear way, and a significant reduction was already evident by age 40. Conclusive comparison of naive and antigen-experienced compartments was prevented by the profiling of bulk unsorted PBMCs.

The TCR originated in a human donor in good health. The V and J segments used are TRBV5-1 and TRBJ1-2; no confident D gene assignment can be made. The sample consisted of blood. The CDR3 region has the sequence CASSLGTRQNYGHTF. DNA sequence: TGCGCCAGCAGCTTGGGAACGAGGCAGAACTATGGCCACACCTTC.